This T cell receptor (beta chain) was identified in a study of cytomegalovirus exposure and HLA in healthy donors. CDR1 and CDR2 (germline): SGHDN, FVKESK. The CDR3 sequence is 15 residues long. V trimming: 3 bases; J trimming: 0 bases; junction bases outside the gene matches: 1. Study-wide results and caveats: Three chains linked to CMV were shown in vitro to be specific for CMV antigens. Clusters of TCRs from the first cohort tended to co-occur in the 100 to 150 validation repertoires (as a later analysis found).

As for this clone: No antigen is known for it.

TCRdb's copy holds only in-frame clones and misses some; the assay was immunoSEQ multiplex PCR. The table shows fewer than 140,000 clones, with about 88% occurring only once. This sequence was found in a woman under 30 in good health and CMV-seropositive. The chain joins TRBV14 to TRBJ2-1; TRBD1 matches 8 bases. Material for sequencing was PBMCs. The CDR3 DNA follows: TGTGCCAGCAGCCACACAGGGGGCTCCTACAATGAGCAGTTCTTC. This translates into CASSHTGGSYNEQFF.